This T cell receptor (beta chain) emerged from a study of T cells in Graves' hyperthyroidism and ophthalmopathy. This clonotype was detected many times. Germline V CDR1 and CDR2: MDHEN, SYDVKM. The germline V and J ends were trimmed by 7 bases and 0 bases, with 12 bases remaining between them. The CDR3 runs to 14 residues. Exclusion followed for patients with uncontrolled infection, other autoimmune disease, pregnancy or lactation. TCR beta CDR3 regions were amplified from RNA transcripts. The HTBI primer set drove a first-round RT-PCR of the TCR CDR3. TCRdb processed the multiplex PCR reads anew with MiXCR; each CDR3 protein has one entry. The sample contains 360,000 or so distinct CDR3 sequences, about 16% of which appear only once.

The receptor was derived from a woman aged 60-75 years with Graves' ophthalmopathy. Sequences were obtained from blood. V gene TRBV28 combines with J gene TRBJ1-1; no firm D call. This CDR3 reads CASTKRTLNTEAFF. CDR3 nucleotides: TGTGCCAGCACCAAAAGGACTCTGAACACTGAAGCTTTCTTT.